This T cell receptor beta chain came from a study of blood T cell repertoires in COVID-19. Study-wide context: The origin of the acute and convalescent COVID-19 samples was the United States, Italy and Spain.

The CDR3 consists of 15 residues. Trimming took 4 bases from V and 1 from J; bases not matched to a gene: 3. The germline gives CDR1 PRHDT, CDR2 FYEKMQ (reference sequence). The assay was immunoSEQ multiplex PCR, and TCRdb's table has in-frame clones only and misses some. The sample lists 350,000 to 450,000 clones, approximately 90% seen once, with 0.95% to 1.2% in the top ten. Adults between about 18 and 95 years of age took part from 20 to 25 US areas. Assignments of participants to cohorts depended upon their own reported clinical history. For recovered donors of Cohort 3, there were two negative PCRs, clearance, or symptom resolution.

The sequencing input was PBMCs or T cells enriched from blood (not recorded which). This clonotype was obtained from a man in his thirties or forties who had recovered from COVID-19. The chain is built from TRBV13 and TRBJ1-3, with 8 bases aligning to TRBD1. The CDR3 loop reads CASSSRDRSGNTIYF. The CDR3 coding sequence is TGTGCCAGCAGCTCCCGGGACAGGTCTGGAAACACCATATATTTT.